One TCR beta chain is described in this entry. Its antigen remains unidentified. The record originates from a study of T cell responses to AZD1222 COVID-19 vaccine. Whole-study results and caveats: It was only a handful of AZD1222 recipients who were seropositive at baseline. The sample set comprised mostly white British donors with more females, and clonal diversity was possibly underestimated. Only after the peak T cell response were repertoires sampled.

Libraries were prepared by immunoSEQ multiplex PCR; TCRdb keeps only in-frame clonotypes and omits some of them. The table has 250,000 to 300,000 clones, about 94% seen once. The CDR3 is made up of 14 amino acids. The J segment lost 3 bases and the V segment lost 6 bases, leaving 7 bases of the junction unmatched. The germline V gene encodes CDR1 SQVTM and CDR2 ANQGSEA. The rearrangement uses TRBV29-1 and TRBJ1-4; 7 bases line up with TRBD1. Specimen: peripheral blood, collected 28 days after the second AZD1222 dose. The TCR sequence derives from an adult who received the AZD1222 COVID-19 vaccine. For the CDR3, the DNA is TGCAGCGTGAGGCAGGGGGGTGCTAATGAAAAACTGTTTTTT. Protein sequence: CSVRQGGANEKLFF.